This entry features one T cell receptor (beta chain) sequence. The CDR3 contains 16 residues. In germline, CDR1 is SGHTA, CDR2 FQGNSA. V lost 6 bases to trimming and J lost 7 bases; unmatched junction nucleotides: 10. This sample was taken from a study of blood T cell repertoires in COVID-19. Study-wide context: T cells, B-cell-depleted T cells, or PBMCs provided the cDNA or gDNA that served as material.

As handled by the study authors: Nucleated cell number was recorded as an estimate derived from reference gene primer amplification. Some clones are missing from TCRdb's copy, which holds only in-frame ones; the method was immunoSEQ multiplex PCR. The V and J calls and clone size are taken from that table; D and trimming were inferred from the DNA. The sample has more than 200,000 clones, 80% to 90% seen once; the top ten hold under 3%. This TCR came from a woman aged 40 to 55 with active or convalescent COVID-19. Sequenced sample: peripheral blood. The rearrangement uses TRBV7-2 and TRBJ1-6; TRBD1 matches 9 bases. CDR3 DNA sequence: TGTGCCAGCAGTCTCAACCGCGGACAGGGGAATTCACCCCTCCACTTT. This codes for CASSLNRGQGNSPLHF. The full variable domain, completed using reference TRBV7-2 and TRBJ1-6, is GAGVSQSPSNKVTEKGKDVELRCDPISGHTALYWYRQSLGQGLEFLIYFQGNSAPDKSGLPSDRFSAERTGGSVSTLTIQRTQQEDSAVYLCASSLNRGQGNSPLHFGNGTRLTVT.